Presented here are 12 T cell receptor beta chains from one specimen sequenced in a study of shared clonotypes between healthy human individuals. Using immunoSEQ multiplex PCR, the repertoire was profiled, and TCRdb retains in-frame clones only, with some absent. The data show 640,000 or so clones, with approximately 79% seen just once and approximately 1.8% held by the top ten. The specimen was memory CD4+ T cells sorted from blood. Indicated subset: CD45RA-negative fraction. These TCRs come from a woman aged 30 to 39 in good health.

The chain recombines TRBV28 with TRBJ2-2; unclear D gene. The CDR3 has 14 amino acids. Germline loops: CDR1 MDHEN, CDR2 SYDVKM. V dropped 2 bases and J dropped 9 bases, with 13 bases sitting between them. The CDR3 DNA reads as TGTGCCAGCAGTTTACAAGGGCCGCACCGGGAGCTGTTTTTT. Amino acids: CASSLQGPHRELFF.

The V and J genes are TRBV7-9 and TRBJ2-4; D may correspond to TRBD1 or TRBD2 (6 bases each). The V gene lost 1 base and the J gene lost 1 base, with 17 bases spanning the gap. Germline assignment: CDR1 SEHNR and CDR2 FQNEAQ (reference sequence). The CDR3 is made up of 18 amino acids. The CDR3 here is CASSLGTLRRGAKNIQYF. The CDR3 nucleotides are TGTGCCAGCAGCTTAGGAACGTTGCGGAGGGGGGCCAAAAACATTCAGTACTTC.

The V gene is TRBV6-6, the J gene TRBJ2-7; the D gene is possibly TRBD2 (5 bases). Trimming left V 2 bases short and J 3 bases short, with 8 bases between. From germline, CDR1 is MNHNY and CDR2 SVGAGI (reference sequence). The CDR3 spans 13 residues. The CDR3 loop is CASSYPTSYEQYF. CDR3 in DNA: TGTGCCAGCAGTTACCCCACTAGCTACGAGCAGTACTTC.

The table lists this clone with a few counts. The sample holds other DNA sequences that translate to the same CDR3. The chain has TRBV5-1 and TRBJ2-2, with D perhaps matching TRBD1 (6 bases). Between the trimmed V and J ends, which lost 2 bases and 1 base, there was a span of 6 bases. CDR1 SGHRS and CDR2 YFSETQ come from the germline V gene. This CDR3 contains 14 residues. CDR3 amino acids: CASSLQGNTGELFF. CDR3 sequence (DNA): TGCGCCAGCAGCTTACAGGGGAACACCGGGGAGCTGTTTTTT.

V is TRBV28 and J is TRBJ1-3; no clear D gene. In germline, CDR1 is MDHEN, CDR2 SYDVKM. V lost 1 base and J 3 bases, leaving 7 bases between the germline ends. There are 14 residues in the CDR3. Here the CDR3 DNA reads TGTGCCAGCAGTTTATACGGTGGTGGAAACACCATATATTTT. Its translation is CASSLYGGGNTIYF. Using reference TRBV28 and TRBJ1-3 for the parts outside the CDR3, the full variable domain is DVKVTQSSRYLVKRTGEKVFLECVQDMDHENMFWYRQDPGLGLRLIYFSYDVKMKEKGDIPEGYSVSREKKERFSLILESASTNQTSMYLCASSLYGGGNTIYFGEGSWLTVV.

The CDR3: CASSEGTALKDTQYF. The CDR3 coding sequence is TGCGCCAGCAGTGAGGGGACAGCCCTAAAAGATACGCAGTATTTT. The chain uses TRBV10-1 and TRBJ2-3, with 7 nucleotides matching TRBD1. Trimming cost V 2 bases and J 5 bases; bases outside gene matches: 7. CDR1 is WNHNN, CDR2 SYGVQD, per germline (reference sequence). CDR3 length: 15 amino acids.

The chain is built from TRBV18 and TRBJ2-3; 8 nucleotides align to TRBD1. V trimming: 2 bases; J trimming: 5 bases; junction bases outside the gene matches: 3. This CDR3 region has 14 residues. Germline V gene sequence: CDR1 KGHSH, CDR2 LQKENI. The DNA for the CDR3 is TGTGCCAGCTCACCATCAGGGGGCATAGATACGCAGTATTTT. Protein sequence: CASSPSGGIDTQYF.

This chain connects TRBV6-6 to TRBJ1-5; 8 bases agree with TRBD1. V gave up 2 bases and J gave up 8 bases; unmatched junction bases: 2. CDR3 size: 13 residues. Germline CDR1 and CDR2: MNHNY and SVGAGI (reference sequence). This chain's CDR3 is CASSYGQGKPQHF. CDR3 sequence (DNA): TGTGCCAGCAGTTACGGACAGGGAAAGCCCCAGCATTTT.

Comment on this clone: The sample contains more than one DNA sequence encoding this CDR3. The chain has TRBV5-1 and TRBJ1-2; TRBD1 agrees at 10 bases. V was clipped by 2 bases and J by 4 bases; unmatched bases: 2. Germline CDR1 SGHRS, CDR2 YFSETQ. The CDR3 contains 14 residues. CDR3 sequence (DNA): TGCGCCAGCAGCTTCGGACAGGGGGTCTATGGCTACACCTTC. It yields the protein CASSFGQGVYGYTF.

The V gene is TRBV7-8, the J gene TRBJ1-1, with D possibly matching TRBD1 (5 bases). The V end lost 1 base, the J end lost 5 bases, and 11 bases lay between the germline ends. Germline V gene lookup returns CDR1 SGHVS and CDR2 FQNEAQ. The CDR3 consists of 14 residues. CDR3 coding DNA: TGTGCCAGCAGCTTAGTCAGAGGGGAGACTGAAGCTTTCTTT. Protein product: CASSLVRGETEAFF. The complete variable domain, with remaining parts taken from reference TRBV7-8 and TRBJ1-1, reads GAGVSQSPRYKVAKRGQDVALRCDPISGHVSLFWYQQALGQGPEFLTYFQNEAQLDKSGLPSDRFFAERPEGSVSTLKIQRTQQEDSAVYLCASSLVRGETEAFFGQGTRLTVV.

The chain recombines TRBV5-4 with TRBJ1-4; perhaps TRBD1 as D (5 bases). In germline, CDR1 is SGHNT, CDR2 YYREEE (reference sequence). V lost 0 bases, J lost 2 bases, and 14 bases lay in between. CDR3 size: 17 residues. The CDR3 DNA follows: TGTGCCAGCAGCTTGGCGCCGAGTGGGGCGACTAATGAAAAACTGTTTTTT. This gives the protein CASSLAPSGATNEKLFF.

J is TRBJ2-1 and V is TRBV19, with D perhaps TRBD2 (6 bases). The V gene's germline CDR1 is LNHDA and CDR2 SQIVND (reference sequence). The CDR3 runs 16 residues. V shed 3 bases and J shed 8 bases, with 20 bases lying between them. This CDR3 reads CASSMPTGLDRDEQFF. DNA for the CDR3: TGTGCCAGTAGTATGCCTACGGGACTCGATAGGGATGAGCAGTTCTTC. Variable domain in full (rest from reference TRBV19 and TRBJ2-1): DGGITQSPKYLFRKEGQNVTLSCEQNLNHDAMYWYRQDPGQGLRLIYYSQIVNDFQKGDIAEGYSVSREKKESFPLTVTSAQKNPTAFYLCASSMPTGLDRDEQFFGPGTRLTVL.